Below, 20 T cell receptor beta chains from the same sample are listed, as sequenced in a study of cytomegalovirus exposure and HLA in healthy donors. A multiplex PCR was run with 60 Vbeta primers and 13 Jbeta primers. Sequencing used immunoSEQ multiplex PCR; TCRdb keeps in-frame clones, though not all of them. The top ten hold about 1.4% of the sample, which has approximately 180,000 clones, about 80% seen once. The source material was PBMCs. The source of these receptors is a woman aged 30 to 39 in good health and CMV-seropositive.

This clone was seen a single time. This chain joins TRBV5-4 and TRBJ2-6; 12 bases map to TRBD1. J was trimmed by 2 bases and V by 4 bases; bases with no gene match: 7. The CDR3 contains 18 residues. Germline CDR1 and CDR2: SGHNT and YYREEE (reference sequence). CDR3 sequence: CASSAPGQGAAGANVLTF. The CDR3 bases are TGTGCCAGCAGCGCGCCGGGACAGGGGGCCGCTGGGGCCAACGTCCTGACTTTC.

The chain couples TRBV5-4 to TRBJ2-7; 7 nucleotides align to TRBD1. V was pared by 6 bases and J by 3 bases, with 6 bases of the junction left unmatched. The CDR3 length is 13 residues. The germline gives CDR1 SGHNT, CDR2 YYREEE (reference sequence). This chain's CDR3 is CASTRDSVYEQYF. The CDR3 region has the DNA TGTGCCAGCACCCGGGACAGTGTCTACGAGCAGTACTTC. Combining the CDR3 with reference TRBV5-4 and TRBJ2-7 gives the whole variable domain ETGVTQSPTHLIKTRGQQVTLRCSSQSGHNTVSWYQQALGQGPQFIFQYYREEENGRGNFPPRFSGLQFPNYSSELNVNALELDDSALYLCASTRDSVYEQYFGPGTRLTVT.

This clone has just a few counts. The chain uses TRBV5-8 and TRBJ2-1; TRBD2 matches at 10 bases. The CDR3 totals 15 residues. Germline trimming cut 4 bases from V and 2 bases from J; bases unmatched to any gene: 3. Germline V gene lookup returns CDR1 SGHTS and CDR2 YDEGEE. Here the CDR3 reads CASSQGLAAYNEQFF. For the CDR3, the DNA is TGTGCCAGCAGCCAAGGACTAGCGGCCTACAATGAGCAGTTCTTC.

The CDR3, as DNA: TGTGCCAGCAGTAGCCCGGGACTAGCGGGACCCATAAGCTCCTACAATGAGCAGTTCTTC. Translating it yields CASSSPGLAGPISSYNEQFF. The rearrangement joins TRBV27 to TRBJ2-1, with TRBD2 matching over 13 bases. CDR1 MNHEY and CDR2 SMNVEV come from the germline V gene (reference sequence). The CDR3 sequence is 20 residues long. V shed 5 bases, J shed 0 bases, and the junction held 13 bases outside the gene matches.

The genes are TRBV14 and TRBJ1-2; D is unresolved. CDR3 length: 13 residues. The germline V gene has CDR1 SGHDN and CDR2 FVKESK. The V end lost 3 bases, the J end lost 4 bases, and 9 bases lay between the germline ends. Here the CDR3 reads CASSQAPFYGYTF. The DNA of the CDR3 is TGTGCCAGCAGCCAGGCCCCCTTCTATGGCTACACCTTC.

Only a few counts were recorded for this clone. The chain has TRBV5-6 and TRBJ2-3, with D possibly being TRBD2 (6 bases). Per the germline V gene, CDR1 is SGHDT and CDR2 is YYEEEE. The germline V and J ends were trimmed by 5 bases and 2 bases, with 12 bases remaining between them. This CDR3 is 14 amino acids long. CDR3 loop: CASSPGGYTDTQYF. In nucleotides, the CDR3 is TGTGCCAGCAGTCCTGGGGGGTACACAGATACGCAGTATTTT.

There are a few counts of this clone. Here the CDR3 DNA reads TGTGCCTGGGACCGGGACAGGGTCACTGAAGCTTTCTTT. As protein: CAWDRDRVTEAFF. V usage is TRBV30 and J usage is TRBJ1-1; the match to TRBD1 covers 9 bases. The CDR3 has 13 residues. Unmatched junction bases numbered 5, after V lost 5 bases and J lost 4 bases. Germline assignment: CDR1 GTSNPN and CDR2 SVGIG (reference sequence).

This clone was seen only once. V is TRBV28 and J is TRBJ1-5; D gene uncertain. V lost 7 bases and J 4 bases, leaving 14 bases between the germline ends. This CDR3 contains 14 residues. The germline V gene encodes CDR1 MDHEN and CDR2 SYDVKM. The CDR3: CASKEGGKNQPQHF. The DNA of the CDR3 is TGTGCCAGCAAGGAGGGAGGGAAGAATCAGCCCCAGCATTTT.

The rearrangement joins TRBV5-1 to TRBJ2-2; the D gene is possibly TRBD1 (6 bases). CDR1 is SGHRS and CDR2 is YFSETQ in the germline V gene. CDR3 length equals 14 residues. Trimming took off 0 bases at V and 6 bases at J, with 9 bases between the two ends. The CDR3 is CASSLAPGAGELFF. CDR3 in DNA: TGCGCCAGCAGCTTGGCCCCAGGGGCCGGGGAGCTGTTTTTT.

V gene TRBV2 combines with J gene TRBJ2-7; possibly TRBD1 for D (6 bases). Trimming took 7 bases from V and 0 from J, leaving 19 bases between them. The CDR3 sequence is 16 residues long. Germline lookup yields CDR1 SNHLY and CDR2 FYNNEI. CDR3 in amino acids: CASTTPVDRNSYEQYF. Here the CDR3 DNA reads TGTGCCAGCACTACCCCCGTAGACAGGAACTCCTACGAGCAGTACTTC.

The chain joins TRBV10-1 to TRBJ2-7; TRBD2 agrees at 11 bases. Looked up from germline, CDR1 is WNHNN and CDR2 is SYGVQD (reference sequence). The CDR3 runs to 16 residues. J gave up 3 bases and V 2 bases, and 6 bases lay outside the gene matches. Here the CDR3 reads CASSEGLAGGYYEQYF. DNA for the CDR3: TGCGCCAGCAGTGAGGGGTTAGCGGGAGGGTACTACGAGCAGTACTTC.

The gene calls are TRBV6-5 and TRBJ1-4, with TRBD1 as a possible D gene (5 bases). Germline lookup yields CDR1 MNHEY and CDR2 SVGAGI. This CDR3 spans 14 amino acids. V was cut by 4 bases and J by 8 bases, with 14 bases left in between. The CDR3 here is CASSSGGEGEKLFF. The CDR3 region has the DNA TGTGCCAGCAGTTCGGGGGGGGAGGGGGAAAAACTGTTTTTT.

This rearrangement joins TRBV6-5 to TRBJ1-2, with D uncertain. Trimming took off 0 bases at V and 8 bases at J, with 10 bases between the two ends. Germline CDR1 MNHEY, CDR2 SVGAGI. CDR3 length equals 13 residues. The CDR3 DNA sequence: TGTGCCAGCAGTTACTCGAGGGCGGACGGCTACACCTTC. Its protein product is CASSYSRADGYTF.

V is TRBV5-1 and J is TRBJ2-1, with TRBD2 matching 10 bases. V lost 0 bases, J lost 6 bases, and 6 bases stayed unmatched. The CDR3 extends over 16 amino acids. Germline lookup yields CDR1 SGHRS and CDR2 YFSETQ. Here the CDR3 reads CASSLGSSGSLNEQFF. The CDR3 coding sequence is TGCGCCAGCAGCTTGGGGTCTAGCGGGAGCCTCAATGAGCAGTTCTTC.

The rearrangement joins TRBV11-3 to TRBJ2-1; weak D call: TRBD2 (7 bases). Per the germline V gene, CDR1 is SGHNT and CDR2 is YENEEA. The V end lost 1 base, the J end lost 0 bases, and 10 bases lay between the germline ends. The CDR3 loop spans 16 amino acids. Here the CDR3 DNA reads TGTGCCAGCAGCTTAGTTCGGGGGGCCTCCTACAATGAGCAGTTCTTC. This codes for CASSLVRGASYNEQFF.

The J gene is TRBJ2-7, the V gene TRBV29-1; a possible D gene is TRBD2 (6 bases). V dropped 6 bases and J dropped 2 bases, with 11 bases sitting between them. Per the germline V gene, CDR1 is SQVTM and CDR2 is ANQGSEA. The CDR3 has 12 residues. The CDR3 DNA reads as TGCAGCGTCCGTCGCGGGGCCTACGAGCAGTACTTC. Protein sequence: CSVRRGAYEQYF.

The rearrangement uses TRBV5-6 and TRBJ1-4; 10 nucleotides align to TRBD1. J gave up 3 bases and V 3 bases, and 11 bases lay outside the gene matches. Germline V lookup: CDR1 SGHDT, CDR2 YYEEEE. The CDR3 contains 18 residues. The CDR3 loop is CASSSTRDRGRANEKLFF. The CDR3 DNA sequence: TGTGCCAGCAGCTCAACCCGGGACAGGGGTAGGGCTAATGAAAAACTGTTTTTT.

This chain connects TRBV5-1 to TRBJ1-4, with D maybe TRBD1 (5 bases). V was trimmed by 0 bases and J by 8 bases, leaving 14 bases between them. CDR1 SGHRS and CDR2 YFSETQ come from the germline V gene. This CDR3 has 15 residues. The CDR3 nucleotides read TGCGCCAGCAGCTTGGAAAGGGGAAGTGAAGAAAAACTGTTTTTT. Amino acid sequence: CASSLERGSEEKLFF.

In DNA form, the CDR3 reads TGTGCCAGCAGCAGGACTAGCGGACTCTCCTACGAGCAGTACTTC. This translates into CASSRTSGLSYEQYF. The V gene is TRBV7-3, the J gene TRBJ2-7, with 10 positions matching TRBD2. The CDR3 has 15 residues. Germline V gene sequence: CDR1 SGHTA, CDR2 FQGTGA. The J segment lost 0 bases and the V segment lost 5 bases, leaving 4 bases of the junction unmatched.

The J gene is TRBJ2-7, the V gene TRBV21-1; whether TRBD2, the table's D call, matches the DNA was not checked. TRBV21-1 is listed as a pseudogene. The CDR3 covers 15 residues. This chain's CDR3 is CANTGLGKIKYEQYF. In nucleotides, the CDR3 is TGTGCCAACACGGGACTCGGCAAGATAAAATACGAGCAGTACTTC.